The 28 T cell receptor beta chains below were found in one sample sequenced in a study of cytomegalovirus exposure and HLA in healthy donors. PCR was performed using 60 Vbeta and 13 Jbeta primers. The assay was immunoSEQ multiplex PCR, and TCRdb's table has in-frame clones only and misses some. The data hold under 250,000 clones, with around 80% observed a single time. Sequencing used PBMCs. The receptors originated from a boy between 10 and 17 years old in good health and CMV-seronegative.

This chain connects TRBV6-5 to TRBJ1-1; 8 bases match TRBD1. CDR1 is MNHEY and CDR2 is SVGAGI in the germline V gene. V shed 0 bases, J shed 11 bases, and the junction held 11 bases outside the gene matches. This CDR3 region has 15 residues. CDR3: CASSYSGGLTGEAFF. The CDR3 coding sequence is TGTGCCAGCAGTTACTCGGGGGGGTTGACAGGGGAGGCTTTCTTT.

The chain is built from TRBV29-1 and TRBJ2-1, with no clear D. V dropped 3 bases and J dropped 7 bases, with 13 bases sitting between them. The CDR3 runs 13 residues. From germline, CDR1 is SQVTM and CDR2 ANQGSEA. In DNA, the CDR3 is TGCAGCGTTGATAAACTTTCCCGGAATGAGCAGTTCTTC. It yields the protein CSVDKLSRNEQFF.

The chain links TRBV18 to TRBJ2-7; possible D gene TRBD2, 6 bases. This CDR3 is 14 amino acids long. Looked up from germline, CDR1 is KGHSH and CDR2 is LQKENI. V lost 0 bases to trimming and J lost 6 bases, with 12 bases between them. Here the CDR3 DNA reads TGTGCCAGCTCACCACCGGGATCAGCGGGCGAGCAGTACTTC. Protein sequence: CASSPPGSAGEQYF.

This chain connects TRBV11-2 to TRBJ1-1, with D hard to call. CDR1 is SGHAT, CDR2 FQNNGV, per germline. The V end was cut by 1 base, the J end by 10 bases, with 19 bases between. There are 15 residues in the CDR3. The CDR3 bases are TGTGCCAGCAGCTTAGCTAGGACTGAAACGAGTGGAGCTTTCTTT. This gives the protein CASSLARTETSGAFF.

The chain uses TRBV7-9 and TRBJ1-4; D unclear. Germline V lookup: CDR1 SEHNR, CDR2 FQNEAQ (reference sequence). V lost 7 bases, J lost 3 bases, and 6 bases lay in between. The CDR3 has 12 amino acids. The CDR3 sequence is CASTWPNEKLFF. CDR3 nucleotides: TGTGCCAGCACCTGGCCTAATGAAAAACTGTTTTTT.

The chain recombines TRBV11-2 with TRBJ1-2, with D unresolved. CDR3 length: 17 residues. Germline V gene sequence: CDR1 SGHAT, CDR2 FQNNGV. V gave up 1 base and J gave up 1 base, with 16 bases separating them. The CDR3 spells CASSLVVRERVNYGYTF. Here the CDR3 DNA reads TGTGCCAGCAGCTTAGTTGTCCGGGAGAGGGTTAACTATGGCTACACCTTC. The variable domain in full, with the rest retrieved from reference TRBV11-2 and TRBJ1-2, is EAGVAQSPRYKIIEKRQSVAFWCNPISGHATLYWYQQILGQGPKLLIQFQNNGVVDDSQLPKDRFSAERLKGVDSTLKIQPAKLEDSAVYLCASSLVVRERVNYGYTFGSGTRLTVV.

In nucleotides, the CDR3 is TGTGCCAGCAGGGACAGGGTTTCAGCTTTCTTT. Its translation: CASRDRVSAFF. The chain has TRBV6-5 and TRBJ1-1; 8 nucleotides align to TRBD1. V gave up 6 bases and J gave up 10 bases; unmatched junction bases: 4. CDR3 size: 11 residues. Germline CDR1 MNHEY, CDR2 SVGAGI.

This sequence joins TRBV6-5 and TRBJ1-5, with a weak D call TRBD1 (6 bases). The CDR3 has 14 residues. V was trimmed by 6 bases and J by 4 bases, leaving 13 bases between them. Per germline, CDR1 MNHEY and CDR2 SVGAGI. In DNA, the CDR3 is TGTGCCAGCAGCCAGAGGGGGGGAAATCAGCCCCAGCATTTT. Protein sequence: CASSQRGGNQPQHF.

This clone was seen just once. This chain connects TRBV7-6 to TRBJ1-1; 7 nucleotides agree with TRBD1. The V gene's germline CDR1 is SGHVS and CDR2 FNYEAQ. J gave up 0 bases and V 4 bases, and 8 bases lay outside the gene matches. The CDR3 is 16 residues long. This chain's CDR3 is CASSSYRGPMNTEAFF. The CDR3 DNA sequence: TGTGCCAGCAGCTCCTACAGGGGCCCTATGAACACTGAAGCTTTCTTT.

The chain carries TRBV9 and TRBJ2-3, with 9 bases identical to TRBD1. This CDR3 is 17 amino acids long. From germline, CDR1 is SGDLS and CDR2 YYNGEE. V gave up 1 base and J gave up 1 base; unmatched junction bases: 7. As DNA, the CDR3 is TGTGCCAGCAGCGTAAAGCAAACAGGGGGCCGCACAGATACGCAGTATTTT. Its translation is CASSVKQTGGRTDTQYF.

V and J are TRBV9 and TRBJ2-1; 11 bases align to TRBD2. This CDR3 has 16 residues. V gave up 1 base and J gave up 6 bases; unmatched junction bases: 6. Germline V gives CDR1 SGDLS, CDR2 YYNGEE. The CDR3 loop is CASSVLAGGPFNEQFF. DNA for the CDR3: TGTGCCAGCAGCGTATTAGCGGGGGGGCCTTTCAATGAGCAGTTCTTC.

The V call is TRBV10-1, the J call TRBJ2-2, with 7 bases that match TRBD1. The CDR3 consists of 16 residues. Germline V lookup: CDR1 WNHNN, CDR2 SYGVQD (reference sequence). V lost 2 bases to trimming and J lost 2 bases; unmatched junction nucleotides: 5. This CDR3 reads CASSELDRANTGELFF. The CDR3 DNA reads TGCGCCAGCAGTGAGCTAGACAGGGCCAACACCGGGGAGCTGTTTTTT.

This sequence joins TRBV11-2 and TRBJ2-7; TRBD1 might be the D (6 bases). Germline CDR1 SGHAT, CDR2 FQNNGV. V gave up 5 bases and J gave up 4 bases, with 15 bases separating them. This CDR3 has 14 residues. CDR3 in amino acids: CASSLSTGLYEQYF. CDR3 bases: TGTGCCAGCAGCCTCTCAACAGGGCTGTACGAGCAGTACTTC.

The rearrangement uses TRBV7-9 and TRBJ2-7; 11 bases are a match to TRBD1. The CDR3 sequence is 15 residues long. Germline V gene data show CDR1 as SEHNR and CDR2 as FQNEAQ (reference sequence). J was trimmed by 5 bases and V by 4 bases; bases with no gene match: 7. DNA for the CDR3: TGTGCCAGCAGCTGGCTGGACAGGGGGCTCGACGAGCAGTACTTC. Translation gives CASSWLDRGLDEQYF.

V usage is TRBV9 and J usage is TRBJ2-1, with D maybe TRBD2 (5 bases). This CDR3 contains 16 residues. The V end was cut by 3 bases, the J end by 0 bases, with 13 bases between. Germline lookup yields CDR1 SGDLS and CDR2 YYNGEE. The CDR3 region is CASSAISAGSYNEQFF. The DNA of the CDR3 is TGTGCCAGCAGCGCCATCTCGGCGGGCTCCTACAATGAGCAGTTCTTC.

This clone was seen only once. The genes are TRBV4-1 and TRBJ1-5; the match to TRBD1 covers 9 bases. V was clipped by 0 bases and J by 0 bases; unmatched bases: 9. The CDR3 loop spans 19 amino acids. CDR1 is MGHRA and CDR2 is YSYEKL in the germline V gene. CDR3 DNA sequence: TGCGCCAGCAGCCAAGAGCGGACAGGGGTTGATTATAGCAATCAGCCCCAGCATTTT. This translates into CASSQERTGVDYSNQPQHF.

The chain employs TRBV11-2 and TRBJ2-6, with D maybe TRBD1 (6 bases). This CDR3 comprises 17 residues. In germline, CDR1 is SGHAT, CDR2 FQNNGV. V gave up 8 bases and J gave up 2 bases, with 19 bases separating them. CDR3: CASLPGTFLTGANVLTF. The CDR3 DNA is TGTGCCAGCCTACCAGGGACATTTCTCACTGGGGCCAACGTCCTGACTTTC.

The chain recombines TRBV25-1 with TRBJ1-6; D unresolved. Germline values: CDR1 MGHDK, CDR2 SYGVNS. Trimming took off 5 bases at V and 4 bases at J, with 12 bases between the two ends. This CDR3 region has 15 residues. This chain's CDR3 is CASSREMGYNSPLHF. The CDR3 DNA reads as TGTGCCAGCAGTCGGGAAATGGGTTATAATTCACCCCTCCACTTT.

The CDR3 protein is CASSPRQRNTGELFF. CDR3 nucleotide sequence: TGTGCCAGCAGCCCACGACAAAGAAACACCGGGGAGCTGTTTTTT. The chain carries TRBV11-3 and TRBJ2-2; D unclear. The CDR3 is 15 amino acids. The V and J ends lost 5 bases and 2 bases respectively, with 12 bases between them. The germline CDR1 and CDR2 sequences are SGHNT and YENEEA. The whole variable domain, filled in from reference TRBV11-3 and TRBJ2-2, reads EAGVVQSPRYKIIEKKQPVAFWCNPISGHNTLYWYLQNLGQGPELLIRYENEEAVDDSQLPKDRFSAERLKGVDSTLKIQPAELGDSAVYLCASSPRQRNTGELFFGEGSRLTVL.

The chain couples TRBV25-1 to TRBJ2-2, with 13 positions matching TRBD2. Germline CDR1 and CDR2: MGHDK and SYGVNS. The CDR3 spans 18 residues. Trimming removed 3 bases from V and 0 bases from J; junction bases left unmatched: 4. The CDR3 here is CASSDPTSGGANTGELFF. The DNA for the CDR3 is TGTGCCAGCAGTGACCCTACTAGCGGGGGGGCGAACACCGGGGAGCTGTTTTTT.

This clone appeared a few times. The V call is TRBV7-2, the J call TRBJ2-7; a possible D gene is TRBD2 (6 bases). CDR3 length equals 15 residues. V was pared by 6 bases and J by 4 bases, with 19 bases between. CDR1 is SGHTA, CDR2 FQGNSA, per germline. The CDR3 bases are TGTGCCAGCAGTCAAAATGGGGGGAGTGCTTACGAGCAGTACTTC. Residues: CASSQNGGSAYEQYF.

The chain uses TRBV10-3 and TRBJ2-2, with D possibly matching TRBD1 (6 bases). Germline CDR1 and CDR2: ENHRY and SYGVKD. V lost 4 bases to trimming and J lost 3 bases, with 18 bases between them. There are 17 residues in the CDR3. The CDR3 DNA sequence: TGTGCCATCAGTGTATCCTCCTTGGGACAATACACCGGGGAGCTGTTTTTT. It is translated as CAISVSSLGQYTGELFF.

The V call is TRBV11-3, the J call TRBJ1-1; no firm D call. V lost 5 bases, J lost 2 bases, and 15 bases lay in between. CDR3 length: 15 amino acids. The germline V gene encodes CDR1 SGHNT and CDR2 YENEEA. The CDR3 bases are TGTGCCAGCAGCGTCGACCTGCCGGGAAACACTGAAGCTTTCTTT. The encoded protein is CASSVDLPGNTEAFF.

In DNA, the CDR3 is TGTGCCAGCAGCCCGAGACAGGGGGAATATGGCTACACCTTC. Residues: CASSPRQGEYGYTF. V usage is TRBV7-2 and J usage is TRBJ1-2, with 9 bases fitting TRBD1. This CDR3 is built from 14 residues. V shed 5 bases and J 5 bases; nucleotides not matched to a gene: 6. Germline lookup yields CDR1 SGHTA and CDR2 FQGNSA.

This clone was counted a few times. This rearrangement joins TRBV19 to TRBJ2-2, with 7 bases lining up with TRBD2. V shed 2 bases, J shed 2 bases, and the junction held 2 bases outside the gene matches. The CDR3 has 15 amino acids. Germline CDR1 is LNHDA and CDR2 is SQIVND (reference sequence). The CDR3 region is CASSILAENTGELFF. DNA for the CDR3: TGTGCCAGTAGTATACTAGCGGAAAACACCGGGGAGCTGTTTTTT.

This clone was seen just once. V usage is TRBV7-6 and J usage is TRBJ2-7; D might be TRBD1 (6 bases). With 2 bases removed from V and 0 bases from J, the gap between germline ends came to 8 bases. This CDR3 region has 14 residues. Per germline, CDR1 SGHVS and CDR2 FNYEAQ. CDR3 nucleotides: TGTGCCAGCAGCTTAAGGGACACCTCCTACGAGCAGTACTTC. Encoded protein: CASSLRDTSYEQYF.

V and J are TRBV6-1 and TRBJ1-1; 8 bases fit TRBD1. The germline CDR1 and CDR2 sequences are MNHNS and SASEGT. V was clipped by 4 bases and J by 4 bases; unmatched bases: 5. The CDR3 length is 14 residues. As DNA, the CDR3 is TGTGCCAGCAGTGGAACAACAGGGGGCACTGAAGCTTTCTTT. This codes for CASSGTTGGTEAFF.

The rearrangement links TRBV15 to TRBJ1-1; D is undetermined. This CDR3 is 14 amino acids long. Per germline, CDR1 LNHNV and CDR2 YYDKDF (reference sequence). Trimming shortened V by 1 base and J by 0 bases, and 6 bases separated the two germline ends. CDR3 sequence (DNA): TGTGCCACCAGCAGAGCACGGGTGAACACTGAAGCTTTCTTT. Amino acids: CATSRARVNTEAFF.